This TCR beta chain derives from a study of T cell repertoires in cytomegalovirus infection. Whole-study context: Public signatures in TCR beta pointed to CMV infection and matching HLA type.

General study results and limits: The cumulative frequency of public TCR beta families distinguished individuals who carried CMV together with the relevant HLA. Within the response measured ex vivo, HLA-C-restricted CMV-specific TCR beta clonotypes were dominant.

TCRdb called the reads again in MiXCR, with one record for every CDR3 protein. The sample yields hundreds of thousands of distinct CDR3 sequences, roughly a third seen once. There are a few counts of this clonotype. Its target is not known. Trimming took 7 bases from V and 3 from J, leaving 10 bases between them. The CDR3 length is 13 residues. The sequence was collected from a human donor in good health (CMV status not recorded). Some clones in this sample may be carry-over from other donors' samples. Here the sequenced sample was cultured PBMCs, taken from culture after CMV antigen stimulation. This sequence joins TRBV12-3 or TRBV12-4 and TRBJ1-5; D unresolved. The DNA of the CDR3 is TGTGCCAGCACTACTGGTACCAATCAGCCCCAGCATTTT. Translation: CASTTGTNQPQHF.